These 22 T cell receptor beta chains were all obtained from the same sample, sequenced in a study of cytomegalovirus exposure and HLA in healthy donors. Clones were sequenced by immunoSEQ multiplex PCR, and TCRdb holds only the in-frame ones, with some missing. Of more than 300,000 clones in the sample, about nine tenths were seen once. Sequencing used PBMCs. These receptors were taken from a woman between 18 and 30 years old in good health and CMV-seronegative.

The chain uses TRBV7-9 and TRBJ2-7, with D possibly matching TRBD2 (5 bases). CDR3 length: 13 residues. The germline V and J ends were trimmed by 6 bases and 3 bases, with 12 bases remaining between them. CDR1 is SEHNR, CDR2 FQNEAQ, per germline (reference sequence). The CDR3 spells CASSRTEIYEQYF. The CDR3 DNA reads TGTGCCAGCAGTCGGACTGAAATCTACGAGCAGTACTTC.

This clone has just one count. The chain combines TRBV4-3 with TRBJ2-3; D not certain. The CDR3 has 13 residues. Germline-derived CDR1 and CDR2 are LGHNA and YSLEER. With 4 bases removed from V and 1 base from J, the gap between germline ends came to 6 bases. CDR3 sequence: CASSRWRTDTQYF. CDR3 nucleotides: TGCGCCAGCAGCCGGTGGCGCACAGATACGCAGTATTTT.

V and J are TRBV18 and TRBJ1-2, with 7 nucleotides matching TRBD1. The J segment lost 5 bases and the V segment lost 3 bases, leaving 9 bases of the junction unmatched. The CDR3 runs to 15 residues. Germline values: CDR1 KGHSH, CDR2 LQKENI. CDR3 sequence reads: CASSPEAGGPYGYTF. In DNA, the CDR3 is TGTGCCAGCTCACCGGAAGCAGGGGGGCCTTATGGCTACACCTTC.

The chain links TRBV18 to TRBJ2-1; unclear D gene. From germline, CDR1 is KGHSH and CDR2 LQKENI. Deletions cut 3 bases from V and 11 bases from J, with 8 bases between. The CDR3 is made up of 11 amino acids. The DNA of the CDR3 is TGTGCCAGCTCACCCGAGATTAAGCAGTTCTTC. Protein sequence: CASSPEIKQFF.

The V gene is TRBV18, the J gene TRBJ2-7; 7 bases map to TRBD1. The CDR3 extends over 17 amino acids. Germline loops: CDR1 KGHSH, CDR2 LQKENI. V trimming: 1 base; J trimming: 0 bases; junction bases outside the gene matches: 9. The CDR3 nucleotides are TGTGCCAGCTCACCACAAAGGACAGGACATAGCTCCTACGAGCAGTACTTC. Translating it yields CASSPQRTGHSSYEQYF.

The V call is TRBV7-9, the J call TRBJ1-4, with 11 nucleotides matching TRBD1. The CDR3 covers 14 residues. Germline V gives CDR1 SEHNR, CDR2 FQNEAQ (reference sequence). V shed 7 bases, J shed 7 bases, and the junction held 5 bases outside the gene matches. Written as DNA, the CDR3 is TGTGCCAGCAAAGGACAGGGGGCTACTGAAAAACTGTTTTTT. Protein: CASKGQGATEKLFF.

This chain uses TRBV18 with TRBJ1-2; possibly TRBD1 for D (5 bases). Germline V lookup: CDR1 KGHSH, CDR2 LQKENI. The V and J ends lost 6 bases and 7 bases respectively, with 9 bases between them. The CDR3 is 11 amino acids. This chain's CDR3 is CASSERGGYTF. CDR3 sequence (DNA): TGTGCCAGCTCCGAAAGGGGTGGCTACACCTTC.

This chain connects TRBV4-3 to TRBJ2-1, with D perhaps matching TRBD2 (5 bases). Germline V gene data show CDR1 as LGHNA and CDR2 as YSLEER. Trimming shortened V by 1 base and J by 10 bases, and 17 bases separated the two germline ends. CDR3 length: 15 residues. CDR3 in amino acids: CASSQVDSRNEEQFF. The CDR3 DNA sequence: TGCGCCAGCAGCCAAGTGGACTCGAGAAATGAAGAGCAGTTCTTC.

The chain carries TRBV19 and TRBJ2-7, with a tentative D call TRBD2 (5 bases). The CDR3 covers 15 residues. V was cut by 6 bases and J by 0 bases, with 15 bases left in between. Looked up from germline, CDR1 is LNHDA and CDR2 is SQIVND (reference sequence). For the CDR3, the DNA is TGTGCCAGTAGCAGAACCCGGGATCCCTCCTACGAGCAGTACTTC. It specifies CASSRTRDPSYEQYF.

The V gene is TRBV4-3, the J gene TRBJ2-7, with D perhaps TRBD2 (6 bases). V lost 3 bases and J lost 7, with 19 bases in between. This CDR3 contains 15 residues. CDR1 is LGHNA and CDR2 is YSLEER in the germline V gene. This CDR3 is CASSHLFGSRGEQYF. For the CDR3, the DNA is TGCGCCAGCAGCCACCTTTTTGGGAGTCGGGGGGAGCAGTACTTC.

This clone occurred a few times. This sequence joins TRBV15 and TRBJ2-1, with 10 positions matching TRBD2. Germline V gene data show CDR1 as LNHNV and CDR2 as YYDKDF (reference sequence). With V trimmed by 0 bases and J by 15 bases, 11 bases remained unmatched. The CDR3 is 15 residues long. CDR3 coding DNA: TGTGCCACCAGCAGAGACGGTTCTAGCGGGAGAGGGCGGTTCTTC. It encodes CATSRDGSSGRGRFF.

The chain links TRBV6-1 to TRBJ1-4; 10 nucleotides match TRBD1. J was trimmed by 8 bases and V by 1 base; bases with no gene match: 4. Germline V gives CDR1 MNHNS, CDR2 SASEGT. CDR3 length equals 15 residues. The CDR3 sequence: CASSEVDRGWEKLFF. CDR3 DNA: TGTGCCAGCAGTGAAGTGGACAGGGGGTGGGAAAAACTGTTTTTT.

The chain combines TRBV19 with TRBJ2-2; D may be TRBD2 (6 bases). Germline V gene lookup returns CDR1 LNHDA and CDR2 SQIVND (reference sequence). Trimming took off 2 bases at V and 6 bases at J, with 13 bases between the two ends. This CDR3 has 15 amino acids. CDR3 in amino acids: CASSIIGGLAGELFF. The CDR3, as DNA: TGTGCCAGTAGTATAATAGGAGGGCTCGCCGGGGAGCTGTTTTTT.

The V call is TRBV7-7, the J call TRBJ2-5; TRBD1 matches 8 bases. This CDR3 contains 15 residues. The J segment lost 5 bases and the V segment lost 5 bases, leaving 10 bases of the junction unmatched. Germline CDR1 reads SSHAT; CDR2 reads FNYEAQ (reference sequence). The CDR3 coding sequence is TGTGCCAGCAGCCCGACAGGGGTCGATGAGGAGACCCAGTACTTC. It is translated as CASSPTGVDEETQYF.

The genes are TRBV28 and TRBJ2-7, with 16 bases fitting TRBD2. The ends lost 6 bases at V and 0 bases at J; junction bases unmatched: 8. Per germline, CDR1 MDHEN and CDR2 SYDVKM. This CDR3 comprises 18 residues. CDR3 loop: CASSKGLAGGPHSYEQYF. The CDR3 coding sequence is TGTGCCAGCAGCAAGGGACTAGCGGGAGGGCCCCACTCCTACGAGCAGTACTTC.

The CDR3 here is CASSARGHVPGANVLTF. The CDR3 DNA reads as TGTGCCAGCAGCGCCCGAGGTCACGTCCCTGGGGCCAACGTCCTGACTTTC. V is TRBV7-2 and J is TRBJ2-6; D unclear. V lost 5 bases and J 2 bases, leaving 16 bases between the germline ends. The CDR3 is made up of 17 amino acids. The V gene's germline CDR1 is SGHTA and CDR2 FQGNSA.

The rearrangement links TRBV9 to TRBJ1-5; 8 bases fit TRBD1. V was clipped by 0 bases and J by 9 bases; unmatched bases: 11. The V gene's germline CDR1 is SGDLS and CDR2 YYNGEE. The CDR3 extends over 16 amino acids. CDR3 DNA sequence: TGTGCCAGCAGCGTAGCTGGGCAGGGGGCCCGTTTGCCCCAGCATTTT. It translates to CASSVAGQGARLPQHF.

This clone was seen a few times. The chain joins TRBV7-9 to TRBJ2-7, with 9 bases identical to TRBD1. The CDR3 is 14 residues long. The V gene end was trimmed by 4 bases and the J gene end by 2 bases; junction bases not matched to a gene: 3. CDR1 and CDR2 (germline): SEHNR, FQNEAQ (reference sequence). The chain's CDR3 is CASSSGTGPYEQYF. CDR3 sequence (DNA): TGTGCCAGCAGCTCCGGGACAGGGCCCTACGAGCAGTACTTC. Variable domain in full (rest from reference TRBV7-9 and TRBJ2-7): DTGVSQNPRHKITKRGQNVTFRCDPISEHNRLYWYRQTLGQGPEFLTYFQNEAQLEKSRLLSDRFSAERPKGSFSTLEIQRTEQGDSAMYLCASSSGTGPYEQYFGPGTRLTVT.

The chain recombines TRBV27 with TRBJ1-2; 11 positions match TRBD1. V was clipped by 3 bases and J by 7 bases; unmatched bases: 4. Looked up from germline, CDR1 is MNHEY and CDR2 is SMNVEV (reference sequence). CDR3 length: 14 amino acids. CDR3 bases: TGTGCCAGCAGTTTTGGGACAGGGGGAGTTGGCTACACCTTC. It translates to CASSFGTGGVGYTF.

This clone appeared a few times. The chain employs TRBV5-1 and TRBJ2-1, with D unresolved. V lost 1 base, J lost 8 bases, and 7 bases lay in between. CDR1 SGHRS and CDR2 YFSETQ come from the germline V gene. The CDR3 runs to 12 residues. The CDR3 protein is CASSLLGDEQFF. The CDR3 DNA reads as TGCGCCAGCAGCTTGTTGGGCGATGAGCAGTTCTTC.

The chain carries TRBV10-3 and TRBJ2-7, with 7 bases lining up with TRBD2. This CDR3 is 13 amino acids long. Germline-derived CDR1 and CDR2 are ENHRY and SYGVKD. With V trimmed by 2 bases and J by 7 bases, 5 bases remained unmatched. In nucleotides, the CDR3 is TGTGCCATCAGTGAGAGCCCAGCGGGGGAGCAGTACTTC. It translates to CAISESPAGEQYF.

J is TRBJ2-3 and V is TRBV19, with 9 bases aligning to TRBD2. After removal of 6 bases from V and 4 bases from J, the junction contained 5 bases not matched to a gene. Germline assignment: CDR1 LNHDA and CDR2 SQIVND (reference sequence). The CDR3 sequence is 14 residues long. CDR3 amino acids: CASSDSGRADTQYF. The CDR3 DNA reads as TGTGCCAGTAGCGATAGCGGGAGAGCAGATACGCAGTATTTT.